This TCR beta chain was documented in a study of cytomegalovirus exposure and HLA in healthy donors. Amplification used 60 Vbeta primers and 13 Jbeta primers. Clones were sequenced by immunoSEQ multiplex PCR, and TCRdb holds only the in-frame ones, with some missing. The data show 140,000 to 150,000 clones, around 82% seen once. Unmatched junction bases numbered 8, after V lost 3 bases and J lost 0 bases. This CDR3 region has 16 residues. Germline-derived CDR1 and CDR2 are KGHSH and LQKENI. This clonotype was obtained from a female donor in good health and CMV-seronegative. The genes are TRBV18 and TRBJ2-7; TRBD2 matches at 7 bases. Sequencing was carried out using PBMCs. The CDR3 reads CASSPGGLAVSYEQYF. The DNA of the CDR3 is TGTGCCAGCTCACCGGGCGGGCTAGCGGTCTCCTACGAGCAGTACTTC.